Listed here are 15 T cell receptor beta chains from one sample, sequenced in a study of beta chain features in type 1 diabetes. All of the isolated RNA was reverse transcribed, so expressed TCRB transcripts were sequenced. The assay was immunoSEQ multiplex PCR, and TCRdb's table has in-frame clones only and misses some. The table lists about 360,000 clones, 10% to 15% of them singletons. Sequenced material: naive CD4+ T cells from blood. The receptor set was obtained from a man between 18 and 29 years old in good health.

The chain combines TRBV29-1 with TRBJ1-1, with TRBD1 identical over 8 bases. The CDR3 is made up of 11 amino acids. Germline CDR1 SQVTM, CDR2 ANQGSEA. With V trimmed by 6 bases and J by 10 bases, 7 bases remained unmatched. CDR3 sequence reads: CSVSQGAGAFF. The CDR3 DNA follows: TGCAGCGTGTCCCAGGGGGCGGGAGCTTTCTTT.

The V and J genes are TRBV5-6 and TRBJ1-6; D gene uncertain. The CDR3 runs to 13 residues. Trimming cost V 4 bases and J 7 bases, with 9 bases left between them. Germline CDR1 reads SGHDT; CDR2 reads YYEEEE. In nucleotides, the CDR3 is TGTGCCAGCAGCCCCGATACAAATTCACCCCTCCACTTT. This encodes CASSPDTNSPLHF.

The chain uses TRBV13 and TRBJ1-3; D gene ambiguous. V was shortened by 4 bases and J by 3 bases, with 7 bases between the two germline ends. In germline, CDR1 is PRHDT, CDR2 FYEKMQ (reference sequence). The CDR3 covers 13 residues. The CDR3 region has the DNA TGTGCCAGCAGCTCTCAGAATGGAAACACCATATATTTT. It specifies CASSSQNGNTIYF.

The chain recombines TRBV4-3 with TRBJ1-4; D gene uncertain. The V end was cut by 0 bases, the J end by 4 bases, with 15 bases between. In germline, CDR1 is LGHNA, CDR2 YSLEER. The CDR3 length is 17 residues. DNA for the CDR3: TGCGCCAGCAGCCAAGATCTCCCTGCAGGAATTAATGAAAAACTGTTTTTT. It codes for CASSQDLPAGINEKLFF.

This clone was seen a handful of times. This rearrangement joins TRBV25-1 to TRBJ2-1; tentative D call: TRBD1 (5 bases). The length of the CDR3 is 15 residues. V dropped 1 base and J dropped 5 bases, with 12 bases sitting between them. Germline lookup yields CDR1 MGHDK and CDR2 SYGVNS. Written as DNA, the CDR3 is TGTGCCAGCAGTGAATTTAGGTACAGGAACAATGAGCAGTTCTTC. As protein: CASSEFRYRNNEQFF.

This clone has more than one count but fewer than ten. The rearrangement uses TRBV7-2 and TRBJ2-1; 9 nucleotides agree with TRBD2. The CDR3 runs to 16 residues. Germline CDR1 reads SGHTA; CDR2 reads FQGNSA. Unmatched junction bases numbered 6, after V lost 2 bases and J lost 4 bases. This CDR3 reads CASSLIRLAGYNEQFF. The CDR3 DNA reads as TGTGCCAGCAGCTTAATACGGCTAGCGGGGTACAATGAGCAGTTCTTC.

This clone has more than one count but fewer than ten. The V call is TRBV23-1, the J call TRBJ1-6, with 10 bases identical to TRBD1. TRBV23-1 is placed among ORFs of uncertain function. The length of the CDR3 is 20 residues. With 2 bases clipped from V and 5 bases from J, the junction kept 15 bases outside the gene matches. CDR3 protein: CASSQPEGQGNGFNNSPLHF. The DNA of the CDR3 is TGCGCCAGCAGTCAACCCGAGGGACAGGGGAACGGGTTTAATAATTCACCCCTCCACTTT.

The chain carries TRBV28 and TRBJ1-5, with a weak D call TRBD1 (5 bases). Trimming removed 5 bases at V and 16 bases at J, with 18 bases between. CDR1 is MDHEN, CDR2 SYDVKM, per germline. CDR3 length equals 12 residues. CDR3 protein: CASSPPGLTSHF. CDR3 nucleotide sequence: TGTGCCAGCAGTCCACCGGGACTGACCTCACATTTT. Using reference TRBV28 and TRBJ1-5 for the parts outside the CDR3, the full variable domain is DVKVTQSSRYLVKRTGEKVFLECVQDMDHENMFWYRQDPGLGLRLIYFSYDVKMKEKGDIPEGYSVSREKKERFSLILESASTNQTSMYLCASSPPGLTSHFGDGTRLSIL.

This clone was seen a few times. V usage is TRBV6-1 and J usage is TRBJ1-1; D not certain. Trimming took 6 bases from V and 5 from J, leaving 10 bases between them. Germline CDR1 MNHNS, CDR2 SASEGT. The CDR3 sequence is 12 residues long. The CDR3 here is CASRAGSTEAFF. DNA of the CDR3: TGTGCCAGCAGGGCCGGGAGTACTGAAGCTTTCTTT.

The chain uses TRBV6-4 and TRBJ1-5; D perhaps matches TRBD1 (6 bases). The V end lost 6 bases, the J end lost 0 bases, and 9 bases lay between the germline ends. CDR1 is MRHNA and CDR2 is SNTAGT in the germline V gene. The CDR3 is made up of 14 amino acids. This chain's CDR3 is CASRQGYSNQPQHF. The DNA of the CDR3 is TGTGCCAGCAGACAGGGATATAGCAATCAGCCCCAGCATTTT.

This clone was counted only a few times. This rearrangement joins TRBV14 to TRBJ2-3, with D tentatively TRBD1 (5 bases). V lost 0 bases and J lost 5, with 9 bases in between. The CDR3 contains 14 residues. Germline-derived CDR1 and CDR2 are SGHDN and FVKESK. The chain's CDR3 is CASSQEGVRDTQYF. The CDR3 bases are TGTGCCAGCAGCCAAGAAGGGGTTAGAGATACGCAGTATTTT.

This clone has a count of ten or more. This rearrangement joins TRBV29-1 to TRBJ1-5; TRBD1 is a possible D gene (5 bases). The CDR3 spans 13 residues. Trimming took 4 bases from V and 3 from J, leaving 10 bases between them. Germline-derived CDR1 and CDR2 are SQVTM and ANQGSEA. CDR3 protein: CSVGEGHNQPQHF. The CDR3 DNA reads TGCAGCGTTGGGGAGGGGCACAATCAGCCCCAGCATTTT.

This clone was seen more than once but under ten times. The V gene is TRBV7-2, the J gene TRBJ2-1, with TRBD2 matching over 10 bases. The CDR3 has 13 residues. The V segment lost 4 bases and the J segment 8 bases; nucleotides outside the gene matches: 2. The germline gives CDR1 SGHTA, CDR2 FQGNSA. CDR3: CASSSGLAYEQFF. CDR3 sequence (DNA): TGTGCCAGCAGCTCGGGACTAGCGTATGAGCAGTTCTTC.

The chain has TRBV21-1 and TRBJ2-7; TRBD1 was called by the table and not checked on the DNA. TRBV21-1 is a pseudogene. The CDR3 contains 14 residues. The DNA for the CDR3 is TGTGCCAGCAGCAAAAACAGCAACCACTACGAGCAGTACTTC. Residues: CASSKNSNHYEQYF.

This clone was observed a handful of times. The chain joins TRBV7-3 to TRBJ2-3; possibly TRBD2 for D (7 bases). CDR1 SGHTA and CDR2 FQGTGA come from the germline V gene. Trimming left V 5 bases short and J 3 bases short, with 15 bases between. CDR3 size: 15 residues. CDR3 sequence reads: CASSGGGAGTDTQYF. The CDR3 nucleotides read TGTGCCAGCAGCGGGGGCGGAGCGGGAACAGATACGCAGTATTTT.